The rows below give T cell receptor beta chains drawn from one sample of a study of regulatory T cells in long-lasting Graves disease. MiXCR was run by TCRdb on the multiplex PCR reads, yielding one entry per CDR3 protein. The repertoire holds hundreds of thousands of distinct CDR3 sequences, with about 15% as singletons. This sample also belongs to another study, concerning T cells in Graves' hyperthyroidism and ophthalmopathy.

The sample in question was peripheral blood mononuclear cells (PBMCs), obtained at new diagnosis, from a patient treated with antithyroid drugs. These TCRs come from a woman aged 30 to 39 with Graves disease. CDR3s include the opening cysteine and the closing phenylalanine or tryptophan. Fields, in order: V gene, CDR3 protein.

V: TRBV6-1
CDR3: CASSLHIRGVRGYTF

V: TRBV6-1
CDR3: CASSPPGQANQPQHF

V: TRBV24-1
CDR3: CATSDLGGVLNEQFF

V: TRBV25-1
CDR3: CASSPGGARTYEQYF

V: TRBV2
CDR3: CASSVTGSGNTIYF

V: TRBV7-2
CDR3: CASSLAGLARNEQFF

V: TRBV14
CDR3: CASSQLYRLGTGNNYGYTF

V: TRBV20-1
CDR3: CTARTSGPSYEQYF

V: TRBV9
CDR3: CASSFREDRTIYEQYF

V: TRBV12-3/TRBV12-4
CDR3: CASSLDPWILGLADYNEQFF

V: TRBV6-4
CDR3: CASSDSSESTGELFF

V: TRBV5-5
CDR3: CATSSGSWQDTQYF

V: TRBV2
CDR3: CASSEGDNYGYTF

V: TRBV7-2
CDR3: CASSPPGGDYNEQFF

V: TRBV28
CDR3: CASRDSRGQPAGYTF

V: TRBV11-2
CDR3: CASSLDLGGLYNEQFF

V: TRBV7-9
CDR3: CASSLVLADTGELFF

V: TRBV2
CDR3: CASTPGPSRTDTQYF

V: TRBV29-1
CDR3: CSVLKGEETQYF

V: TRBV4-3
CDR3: CASSQVAGGPFHEQFF

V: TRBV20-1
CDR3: CSAKKTDYGYTF

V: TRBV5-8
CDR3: CASSLGGGWTTEAFF

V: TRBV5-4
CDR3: CASSLAGGPTEQYF

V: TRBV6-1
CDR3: CASTLRGTSVSYNEQFF

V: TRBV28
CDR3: CASSQSTARALEAFF

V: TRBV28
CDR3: CASRDRDSIRTSTDTQYF

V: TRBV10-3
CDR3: CAITSRVLAGVSQYNEQFF

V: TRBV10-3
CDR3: CAISEGTGGSSYGYTF

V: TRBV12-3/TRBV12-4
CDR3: CASSAALALPFF

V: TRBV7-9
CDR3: CASSLARGGRARNEQFF

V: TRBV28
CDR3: CASSFGEAFTDTQYF

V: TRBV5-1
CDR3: CASSFQYYTDTQYF

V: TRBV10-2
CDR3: CASRPTAYEQYF

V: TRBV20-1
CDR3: CSASKGGSLNTGELFF

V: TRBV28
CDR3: CASSSSGRLAYEQYF

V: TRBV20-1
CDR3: CSATSPGQGAYEQYF

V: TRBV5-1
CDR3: CASSQVRDNSYEQYF

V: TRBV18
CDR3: CASSPPGRPYGYTF

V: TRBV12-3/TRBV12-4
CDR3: CASRYAGTGHNNEQFF

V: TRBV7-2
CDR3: CASSSTAGQGNGYTF

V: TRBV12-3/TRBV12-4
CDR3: CASRGSAAGANVLTF

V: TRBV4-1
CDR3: CASSSNPRGELYEQYF